The text below deals with one TCR beta chain. Its antigen is unknown. The data originate from a study of long-term antiretroviral therapy in people with HIV. General study results and limits: Comparison with controls showed narrower CDR3 length ranges in HIV repertoires.

V trimming: 3 bases; J trimming: 4 bases; junction bases outside the gene matches: 7. The CDR3 extends over 15 amino acids. Germline CDR1 is SNHLY and CDR2 is FYNNEI. Version v3.0 of the immunoSEQ assay was performed at survey level. Clones were sequenced by immunoSEQ multiplex PCR, and TCRdb holds only the in-frame ones, with some missing. The profile shows tens of thousands of clones, about 94% of them singletons. The input for sequencing was unsorted PBMCs, taken 6.2 years after starting antiretroviral therapy. The sequence was obtained from a man in his forties with HIV. V gene TRBV2 combines with J gene TRBJ2-3; 7 nucleotides line up with TRBD2. The CDR3 coding sequence is TGTGCCAGCAGTGAGCGGCGGGGAGGGGCAGATACGCAGTATTTT. It is translated as CASSERRGGADTQYF.